This is a list of T cell receptor beta chains from one sample in a study of T cell responses to AZD1222 COVID-19 vaccine. Data came from immunoSEQ multiplex PCR; TCRdb stores just in-frame clones and leaves some out. Of about 120,000 clones listed, 85% to 95% are singletons. The sample here was peripheral blood, taken on day 0 of AZD1222 vaccination. The source of these receptors is an adult in good health. The conserved cysteine and the conserved F or W are not part of the CDR3 here. A D gene is named only where the DNA matches it firmly.

CDR3: ASRMKAF
D: NA
V: TRBV27

CDR3: ASSQGGVIADDSPLH
D: NA
V: TRBV4-2

CDR3: ASGFGNADRSYEQY
D: NA
V: TRBV12-5

CDR3: ASRPADRGDSPLH
D: TRBD1
V: TRBV19

CDR3: ASSLRGGGSSYNEQF
D: NA
V: TRBV3-1/TRBV3-2

CDR3: ASSLGRSNQPQH
D: NA
V: TRBV27

CDR3: SVELNEQF
D: NA
V: TRBV29-1

CDR3: ASSQDRASSYEQY
D: TRBD1
V: TRBV4-1

CDR3: ASSEVQGGTQY
D: NA
V: TRBV6-4

CDR3: ASSPRGGQLNYGYT
D: NA
V: TRBV9

CDR3: ASSSYPSTVTYEQY
D: NA
V: TRBV2

CDR3: ASSQRGQAYNEQF
D: TRBD1
V: TRBV4-1

CDR3: ASSSLTSETSSTDTQY
D: TRBD2
V: TRBV5-1

CDR3: ASSSDTNNEQF
D: NA
V: TRBV7-3

CDR3: ASSPLAGEYEQF
D: TRBD2
V: TRBV5-1

CDR3: ASSFTKPDSNQPQH
D: NA
V: TRBV5-1

CDR3: ASSQGASSYNEQF
D: NA
V: TRBV3-1/TRBV3-2

CDR3: ASSRDGGEANYGYT
D: NA
V: TRBV7-8

CDR3: ASGNTPGTRQDEQF
D: TRBD2
V: TRBV12-5

CDR3: ASSMWAIYGYT
D: NA
V: TRBV19

CDR3: ASSVASGANIQY
D: NA
V: TRBV13

CDR3: ASSKRQVLF
D: NA
V: TRBV21-1

CDR3: ASSPDLGLGYT
D: NA
V: TRBV12-3/TRBV12-4

CDR3: ATIPGQGASNYGYT
D: TRBD1
V: TRBV19

CDR3: ASSSGIEGNQPQH
D: NA
V: TRBV28

CDR3: ASSSPQASASYNEQF
D: NA
V: TRBV27

CDR3: ASSLAGQAKLF
D: TRBD1
V: TRBV27

CDR3: ASSFQRDLAYEQY
D: NA
V: TRBV27

CDR3: ASSPWGGELF
D: NA
V: TRBV7-3

CDR3: ASSSYNEQF
D: NA
V: TRBV19

CDR3: ATSDLSFKWSYGYT
D: NA
V: TRBV24-1

CDR3: ASSQDDYLDTEAF
D: NA
V: TRBV14

CDR3: ASSLARGTYEQY
D: NA
V: TRBV5-1

CDR3: ASSGGVQETQY
D: NA
V: TRBV5-1

CDR3: ASSSAGDRVHEQY
D: TRBD1
V: TRBV7-9

CDR3: ASSHSTGMATGELF
D: TRBD1
V: TRBV5-1

CDR3: ASSQVGVDEQF
D: NA
V: TRBV4-1

CDR3: ASRAGTAAGNSPLH
D: TRBD1
V: TRBV7-9

CDR3: ATRDGNYGYT
D: NA
V: TRBV10-3

CDR3: ASSIGQNQPQH
D: NA
V: TRBV19

CDR3: ASNMKEQY
D: NA
V: TRBV27

CDR3: ASSDGVGANVLT
D: NA
V: TRBV6-4

CDR3: ASSYRRQGRTDTQY
D: TRBD1
V: TRBV6-2/TRBV6-3

CDR3: ASRRQGSSYNEQF
D: TRBD1
V: TRBV16